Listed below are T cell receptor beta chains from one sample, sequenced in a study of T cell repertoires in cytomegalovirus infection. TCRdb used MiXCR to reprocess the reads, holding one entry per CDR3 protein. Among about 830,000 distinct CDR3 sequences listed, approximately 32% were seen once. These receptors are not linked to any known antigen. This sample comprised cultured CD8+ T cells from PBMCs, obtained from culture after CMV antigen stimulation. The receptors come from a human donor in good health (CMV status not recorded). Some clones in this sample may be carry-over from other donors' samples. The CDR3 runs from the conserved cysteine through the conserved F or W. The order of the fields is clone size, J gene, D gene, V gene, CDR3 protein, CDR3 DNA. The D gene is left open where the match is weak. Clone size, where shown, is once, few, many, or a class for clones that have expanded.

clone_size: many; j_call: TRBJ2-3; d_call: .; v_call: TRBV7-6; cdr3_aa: CASSRGASETDTQYF; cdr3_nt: TGTGCCAGCAGCCGCGGGGCTAGCGAAACAGATACGCAGTATTTT
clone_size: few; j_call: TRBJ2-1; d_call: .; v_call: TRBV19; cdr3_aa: CASSIARDNYNEQFF; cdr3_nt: TGTGCCAGTAGTATAGCCCGGGACAACTACAATGAGCAGTTCTTC
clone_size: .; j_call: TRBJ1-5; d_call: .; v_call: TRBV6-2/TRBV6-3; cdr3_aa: CASSYGVRGPNQPQHF; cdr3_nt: TGTGCCAGCAGTTACGGGGTCAGGGGTCCCAATCAGCCCCAGCATTTT
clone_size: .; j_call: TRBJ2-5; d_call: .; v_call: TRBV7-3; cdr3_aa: CASSLRRRTRDYQETQYF; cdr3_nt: TGTGCCAGCAGCTTAAGGAGAAGGACCCGCGATTATCAAGAGACCCAGTACTTC
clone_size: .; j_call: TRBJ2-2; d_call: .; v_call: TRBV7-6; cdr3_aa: CASSSLLAENGELFF; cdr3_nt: TGTGCCAGCAGCTCACTTTTAGCGGAAAACGGGGAGCTGTTTTTT
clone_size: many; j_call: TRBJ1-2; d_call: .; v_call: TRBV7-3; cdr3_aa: CASSLWGGPNYGYTF; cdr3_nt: TGTGCCAGCAGCTTATGGGGCGGACCAAACTATGGCTACACCTTC
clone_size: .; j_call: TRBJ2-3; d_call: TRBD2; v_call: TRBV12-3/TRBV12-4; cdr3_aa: CASRTSGGADTQYF; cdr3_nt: TGTGCCAGCAGGACTAGCGGGGGGGCAGATACGCAGTATTTT
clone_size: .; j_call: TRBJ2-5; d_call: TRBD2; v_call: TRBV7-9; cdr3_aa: CASSLARTSGEETQYF; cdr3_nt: TGTGCCAGCAGCTTAGCGCGGACTAGCGGGGAAGAGACCCAGTACTTC
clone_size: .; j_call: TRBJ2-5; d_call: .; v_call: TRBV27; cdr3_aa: CASRTGRGTQYF; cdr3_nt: TGTGCCAGCAGGACAGGGCGGGGGACCCAGTACTTC
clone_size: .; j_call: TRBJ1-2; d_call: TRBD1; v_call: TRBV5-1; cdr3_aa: CASSMDRGYGYTF; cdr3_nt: TGCGCCAGCAGCATGGACAGGGGCTATGGCTACACCTTC
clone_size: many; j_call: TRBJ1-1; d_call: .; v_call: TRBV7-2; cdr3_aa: CASSLAVFSGGHQNTEAFF; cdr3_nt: TGTGCCAGCAGCTTAGCGGTATTTAGTGGGGGCCATCAGAACACTGAAGCTTTCTTT
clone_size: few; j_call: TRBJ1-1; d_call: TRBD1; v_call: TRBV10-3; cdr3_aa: CATLDRGNTEAFF; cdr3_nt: TGTGCCACCTTAGACAGGGGTAACACTGAAGCTTTCTTT
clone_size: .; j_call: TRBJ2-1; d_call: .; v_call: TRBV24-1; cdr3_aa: CATSDSDSTNEQFF; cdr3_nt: TGTGCCACCAGTGACTCGGACTCAACCAATGAGCAGTTCTTC
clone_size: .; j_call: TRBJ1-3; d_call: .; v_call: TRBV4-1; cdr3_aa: CASSQVSQISGNTIYF; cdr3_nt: TGCGCCAGCAGCCAAGTCAGCCAGATCTCTGGAAACACCATATATTTT
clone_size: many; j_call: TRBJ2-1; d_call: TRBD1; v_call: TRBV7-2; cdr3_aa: CASSLTGANEQFF; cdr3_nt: TGTGCCAGCAGCCTCACAGGGGCCAATGAGCAGTTCTTC
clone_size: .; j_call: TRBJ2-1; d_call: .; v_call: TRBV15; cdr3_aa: CATSRVEGNEQFF; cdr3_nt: TGTGCCACCAGCAGAGTAGAGGGGAATGAGCAGTTCTTC
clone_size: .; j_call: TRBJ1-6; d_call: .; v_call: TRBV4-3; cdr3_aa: CASSQDRNRLPLHF; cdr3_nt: TGCGCCAGCAGCCAAGATCGTAACAGGCTGCCCCTCCACTTT
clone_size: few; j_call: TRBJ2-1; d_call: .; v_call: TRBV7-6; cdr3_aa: CASSLSRYIGGDEQFF; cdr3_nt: TGTGCCAGCAGCTTATCCAGGTATATTGGAGGAGATGAGCAGTTCTTC
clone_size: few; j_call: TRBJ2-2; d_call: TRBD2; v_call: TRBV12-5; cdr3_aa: CASGFFSGLGEPGELFF; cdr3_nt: TGTGCTAGTGGTTTCTTTTCGGGACTAGGCGAACCCGGGGAGCTGTTTTTT
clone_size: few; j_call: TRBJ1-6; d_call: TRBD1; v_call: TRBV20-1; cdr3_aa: CSATPGQGALPLHF; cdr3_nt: TGCAGTGCTACTCCGGGACAGGGCGCCCTGCCCCTCCACTTT
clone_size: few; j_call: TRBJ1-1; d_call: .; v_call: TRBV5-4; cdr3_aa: CASSPPETDVEAFF; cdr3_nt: TGTGCCAGCAGCCCCCCCGAGACAGACGTCGAAGCTTTCTTT
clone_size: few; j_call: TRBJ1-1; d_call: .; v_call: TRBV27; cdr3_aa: CASSSLGPRTPQRMNTEAFF; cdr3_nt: TGTGCCAGCAGTTCCCTTGGCCCTCGTACACCCCAAAGGATGAACACTGAAGCTTTCTTT
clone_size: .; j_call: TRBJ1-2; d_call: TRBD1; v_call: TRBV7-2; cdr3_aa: CASSVTFRTGGNGYTF; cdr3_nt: TGTGCCAGCAGCGTGACCTTTAGGACAGGGGGAAATGGCTACACCTTC
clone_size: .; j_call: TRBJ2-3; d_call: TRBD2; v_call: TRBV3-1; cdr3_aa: CASSQPGGRLAGGATDTQYF; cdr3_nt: TGTGCCAGCAGCCAACCAGGGGGCAGACTAGCGGGGGGAGCCACAGATACGCAGTATTTT
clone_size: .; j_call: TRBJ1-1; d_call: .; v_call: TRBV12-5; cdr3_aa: CASGFPPRTEAFF; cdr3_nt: TGTGCTAGTGGTTTTCCCCCTCGCACTGAAGCTTTCTTT
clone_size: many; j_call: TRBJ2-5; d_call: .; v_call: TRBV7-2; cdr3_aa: CASSARSGLRQETQYF; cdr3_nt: TGTGCCAGCAGCGCCCGATCGGGACTTCGTCAAGAGACCCAGTACTTC
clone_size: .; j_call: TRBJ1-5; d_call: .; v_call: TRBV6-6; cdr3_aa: CASSYSGADYSNQPQHF; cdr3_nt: TGTGCCAGCAGTTACTCCGGGGCGGACTATAGCAATCAGCCCCAGCATTTT
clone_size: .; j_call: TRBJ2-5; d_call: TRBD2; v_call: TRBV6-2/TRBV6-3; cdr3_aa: CASSLRRGGETQYF; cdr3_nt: TGTGCCAGCAGTCTCCGGCGGGGGGGAGAGACCCAGTACTTC
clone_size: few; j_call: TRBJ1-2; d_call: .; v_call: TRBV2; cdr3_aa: CASSASSRNYGYTF; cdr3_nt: TGTGCCAGCAGCGCAAGCTCCAGGAACTATGGCTACACCTTC
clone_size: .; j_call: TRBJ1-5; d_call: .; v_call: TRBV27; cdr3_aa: CASSSRHPVYQPQHF; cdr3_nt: TGTGCCAGCAGTTCACGACATCCCGTCTATCAGCCCCAGCATTTT
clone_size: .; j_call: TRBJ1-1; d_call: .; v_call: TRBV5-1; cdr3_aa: CASSHGYEAFF; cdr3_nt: TGCGCCAGCAGCCACGGGTATGAAGCTTTCTTT
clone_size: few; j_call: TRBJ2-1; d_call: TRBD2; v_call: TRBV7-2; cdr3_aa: CASSRHLAAGEQFF; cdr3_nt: TGTGCCAGCAGCCGACACCTAGCGGCAGGTGAGCAGTTCTTC
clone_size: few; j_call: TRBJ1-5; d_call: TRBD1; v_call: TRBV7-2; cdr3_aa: CASRPTGDNQPQHF; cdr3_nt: TGTGCCAGCAGGCCTACAGGGGACAATCAGCCCCAGCATTTT
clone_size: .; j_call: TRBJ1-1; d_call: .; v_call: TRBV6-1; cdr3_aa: CASAMGHLNTEAFF; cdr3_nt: TGTGCCAGCGCCATGGGACACCTGAACACTGAAGCTTTCTTT
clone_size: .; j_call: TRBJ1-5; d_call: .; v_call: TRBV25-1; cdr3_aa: CASRASSSNQPQHF; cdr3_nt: TGTGCCAGCAGGGCTTCGAGTAGCAATCAGCCCCAGCATTTT
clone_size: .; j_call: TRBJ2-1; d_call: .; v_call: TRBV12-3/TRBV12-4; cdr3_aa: CASSPGDYNEQFF; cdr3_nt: TGTGCCAGCAGCCCTGGGGACTACAATGAGCAGTTCTTC
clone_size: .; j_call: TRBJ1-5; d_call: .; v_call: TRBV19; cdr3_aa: CASSIDWFTDFSNQPQHF; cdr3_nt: TGTGCCAGTAGTATAGATTGGTTCACGGACTTTAGCAATCAGCCCCAGCATTTT
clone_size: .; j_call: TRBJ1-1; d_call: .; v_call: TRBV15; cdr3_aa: CATSRLTVNTEAFF; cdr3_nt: TGTGCCACCAGCAGATTGACAGTGAACACTGAAGCTTTCTTT
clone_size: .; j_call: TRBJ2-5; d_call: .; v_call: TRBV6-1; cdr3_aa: CASRDPGGGETQYF; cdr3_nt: TGTGCCAGCAGAGATCCCGGCGGAGGGGAGACCCAGTACTTC
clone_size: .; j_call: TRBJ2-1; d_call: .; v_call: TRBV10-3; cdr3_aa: CATIGGGGRLNEQFF; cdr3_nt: TGTGCCACCATAGGTGGGGGGGGCAGATTAAATGAGCAGTTCTTC
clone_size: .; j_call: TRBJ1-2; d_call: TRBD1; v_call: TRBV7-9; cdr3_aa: CASSDPGTEYGYTF; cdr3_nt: TGTGCCAGCAGCGACCCCGGGACAGAATATGGCTACACCTTC